This entry describes one T cell receptor (beta chain). These data come from a study of identical twins. The ends lost 7 bases at V and 7 bases at J; junction bases unmatched: 9. This CDR3 is 14 amino acids long. Germline-derived CDR1 and CDR2 are SNHLY and FYNNEI. TCRdb passed the 5' RACE reads through MiXCR, listing each CDR3 protein once. The repertoire holds roughly 690,000 distinct CDR3 sequences, with roughly 6.2% as singletons. This chain connects TRBV2 to TRBJ2-1; 8 nucleotides match TRBD1. The sequenced material came from naive T cells sorted from blood. This receptor was obtained from a man younger than 35 in good health. The CDR3 protein is CASKDREATNEQFF. In nucleotides, the CDR3 is TGTGCCAGCAAGGACAGGGAAGCCACGAATGAGCAGTTCTTC.